Below, one T cell receptor beta chain is given with its context. The antigen remains unidentified. The study ran its PCR with 60 Vbeta and 13 Jbeta primers. Repertoires were generated with immunoSEQ multiplex PCR, while TCRdb's copy carries only in-frame clones and drops some. The sample consists of approximately 170,000 clones, roughly 80% of them appearing once. From germline, CDR1 is SGHNT and CDR2 YYREEE (reference sequence). V dropped 0 bases and J dropped 3 bases, with 6 bases sitting between them. The CDR3 has 14 residues. This sample is part of a study of cytomegalovirus exposure and HLA in healthy donors. Points from the study as a whole: The study designated 150 or so TCR beta chains cytomegalovirus-associated. In presence/absence analyses, roughly uniform sequencing depth across donors was assumed. Trimming of TCR beta V- and J-genes showed a link, identified in a later analysis, to a missense DCLRE1C variant.

The receptor's source is a man aged 50-59 years in good health and CMV-seropositive. Sequencing was done on a sample of PBMCs. This chain uses TRBV5-4 with TRBJ1-4; D is ambiguous. Here the CDR3 DNA reads TGTGCCAGCAGCTTGGACAGAGCTAATGAAAAACTGTTTTTT. It encodes CASSLDRANEKLFF.